This T cell receptor (beta chain) comes out of a study of CD8 T cells in ankylosing spondylitis. General study results and limits: Roughly eight highly homologous variants formed a TCR beta motif that appeared characteristic of ankylosing spondylitis blood. Enrichment of disease-linked clones was reportedly significant in matched ankylosing spondylitis synovial fluid.

Trimming shortened V by 6 bases and J by 5 bases, and 20 bases separated the two germline ends. This CDR3 contains 16 residues. Germline V CDR1 and CDR2: MDHEN, SYDVKM. This clonotype was detected ten times or more. Its matching antigen is unknown. TCRdb analysed the 5' RACE reads with MiXCR anew, one entry per CDR3 protein. Of under 55,000 distinct CDR3 sequences listed, less than 8.5% are singletons. The sequence derives from a female donor with ankylosing spondylitis or in good health (not recorded which). Sequences were obtained from blood, either unsorted or a sorted T cell fraction (not recorded which). The V and J genes are TRBV28 and TRBJ1-5, with D maybe TRBD1 (5 bases). CDR3 loop: CASSRGFRGRDQPQHF. In nucleotides, the CDR3 is TGTGCCAGCAGCCGTGGATTCCGGGGCCGGGATCAGCCCCAGCATTTT.